The 28 T cell receptor beta chains below were found in one sample sequenced in a study of human T cells and chemical hapten exposure. Time point noted: patch test 1, 2 weeks after DPC sensitization. Treatment specified: therapeutic diphenylcyclopropenone sensitization with weekly scalp DPC. Using its own MiXCR run on the RACE reads, TCRdb lists one record per CDR3 protein. The data show about 82,000 distinct CDR3 sequences, with over 8.5% seen just once and 4% to 5.5% held by the top ten. Sequencing was performed on whole blood, taken in connection with sensitization to the hapten diphenylcyclopropenone (DPC). These receptors originate from a woman between 45 and 65 years old with alopecia areata. Some clones in this sample may be carry-over from other donors' samples.

On this clonotype itself: A much larger clonotype is one base distant, so this may be a read error. The chain is built from TRBV28 and TRBJ2-7; TRBD1 is a possible D gene (6 bases). Germline-derived CDR1 and CDR2 are MDHEN and SYDVKM. V dropped 5 bases and J dropped 5 bases, with 19 bases sitting between them. The length of the CDR3 is 15 residues. The CDR3 protein is CASSPFRNRDNEQYF. The CDR3 coding sequence is TGTGCCAGCAGTCCGTTCCGGAACAGGGATAACGAGCAGTACTTC.

This clonotype was recorded at least ten times. The chain is built from TRBV18 and TRBJ1-4; D gene unclear. Deletions cut 3 bases from V and 4 bases from J, with 18 bases between. Germline loops: CDR1 KGHSH, CDR2 LQKENI. This CDR3 has 17 amino acids. The CDR3 region has the DNA TGTGCCAGCTCACCGAACAATGGTGCCGGTTTTAATGAAAAACTGTTTTTT. Translating it yields CASSPNNGAGFNEKLFF.

Many counts were recorded for this clonotype. The genes are TRBV11-3 and TRBJ2-1; 8 bases fit TRBD1. The germline CDR1 and CDR2 sequences are SGHNT and YENEEA. The junction had 4 bases not matched to a gene; V was cut back by 0 bases and J by 3 bases. This CDR3 has 16 residues. The CDR3 reads CASSLEGTGDYNEQFF. The DNA of the CDR3 is TGTGCCAGCAGCTTAGAAGGGACAGGTGACTACAATGAGCAGTTCTTC. Based on the CDR3 plus reference TRBV11-3 and TRBJ2-1, the full variable domain is EAGVVQSPRYKIIEKKQPVAFWCNPISGHNTLYWYLQNLGQGPELLIRYENEEAVDDSQLPKDRFSAERLKGVDSTLKIQPAELGDSAVYLCASSLEGTGDYNEQFFGPGTRLTVL.

This clonotype was recorded a few times. V usage is TRBV9 and J usage is TRBJ2-2; 8 positions agree with TRBD1. The CDR3 is 16 residues long. The junction had 6 bases not matched to a gene; V was cut back by 0 bases and J by 5 bases. Germline V gives CDR1 SGDLS, CDR2 YYNGEE. This CDR3 is CASSVGQGASTGELFF. CDR3 nucleotide sequence: TGTGCCAGCAGCGTAGGCCAGGGGGCGTCTACCGGGGAGCTGTTTTTT.

This clonotype was picked up a small number of times. V usage is TRBV29-1 and J usage is TRBJ2-1; D call uncertain. This CDR3 has 10 residues. Germline V CDR1 and CDR2: SQVTM, ANQGSEA. The V end lost 7 bases, the J end lost 5 bases, and 6 bases lay between the germline ends. The CDR3 is CSATDNEQFF. In DNA form, the CDR3 reads TGCAGCGCTACGGACAATGAGCAGTTCTTC.

At least ten counts were recorded for this clonotype. The chain uses TRBV14 and TRBJ2-5, with 9 bases identical to TRBD1. The V gene end was trimmed by 5 bases and the J gene end by 12 bases; junction bases not matched to a gene: 10. The length of the CDR3 is 13 residues. CDR1 and CDR2 from the germline V gene are SGHDN and FVKESK. CDR3 coding DNA: TGTGCCAGCAGCGCCGACAGGGGGGAAAAGAAGTACTTC. Protein: CASSADRGEKKYF.

This chain joins TRBV10-2 and TRBJ2-7; 9 bases map to TRBD2. After removal of 6 bases from V and 4 bases from J, the junction contained 7 bases not matched to a gene. Germline CDR1 WSHSY, CDR2 SAAADI. The length of the CDR3 is 14 residues. CDR3 nucleotide sequence: TGCGCCAGCAGCGGGGGTCTAGCGGGGTACGAGCAGTACTTC. It codes for CASSGGLAGYEQYF.

V usage is TRBV11-2 and J usage is TRBJ2-2, with a weak D call TRBD1 (6 bases). V lost 3 bases and J 3 bases, leaving 17 bases between the germline ends. The germline CDR1 and CDR2 sequences are SGHAT and FQNNGV. The CDR3 loop spans 17 amino acids. This CDR3 reads CASSFRGPYQDTGELFF. The DNA of the CDR3 is TGTGCCAGCAGCTTCAGGGGACCTTACCAAGACACCGGGGAGCTGTTTTTT.

This clonotype was recorded a few times. The CDR3 region has the DNA TGTGCCAGCTTGAACAGCCTGAACACCGGGGAGCTGTTTTTT. Residues: CASLNSLNTGELFF. This rearrangement joins TRBV28 to TRBJ2-2; D is unresolved. Between the trimmed V and J ends, which lost 8 bases and 1 base, there was a span of 11 bases. This CDR3 has 14 residues. CDR1 is MDHEN and CDR2 is SYDVKM in the germline V gene.

This clonotype was detected ten times or more. This rearrangement joins TRBV11-2 to TRBJ2-2; tentatively, D is TRBD1 or TRBD2 (5 bases each). The CDR3 loop spans 15 amino acids. Looked up from germline, CDR1 is SGHAT and CDR2 is FQNNGV. V gave up 4 bases and J gave up 5 bases, with 14 bases separating them. CDR3 coding DNA: TGTGCCAGCAGCTCAGGGACGGGACGGACCGGGGAGCTGTTTTTT. It codes for CASSSGTGRTGELFF.

There are a few counts of this clonotype. This chain joins TRBV29-1 and TRBJ2-7; D might be TRBD1 (6 bases). The CDR3 is made up of 15 amino acids. Germline-derived CDR1 and CDR2 are SQVTM and ANQGSEA. V lost 5 bases, J lost 1 base, and 18 bases lay in between. The CDR3 reads CSVLLSQGISYEQYF. CDR3 sequence (DNA): TGCAGCGTTCTGCTATCCCAGGGGATTTCCTACGAGCAGTACTTC.

This clonotype showed up many times. The CDR3 DNA reads as TGCAGTGCTAGGTCCCAGAACACTGAAGCTTTCTTT. Its translation: CSARSQNTEAFF. This chain links TRBV20-1 with TRBJ1-1; no reliable D call. This CDR3 has 12 amino acids. V gave up 3 bases and J gave up 1 base, with 6 bases separating them. Germline values: CDR1 DFQATT, CDR2 SNEGSKA (reference sequence).

In its sample, this clonotype was seen many times. This sequence joins TRBV28 and TRBJ2-1; the match to TRBD2 covers 12 bases. V shed 5 bases, J shed 5 bases, and the junction held 10 bases outside the gene matches. This CDR3 comprises 17 residues. Germline assignment: CDR1 MDHEN and CDR2 SYDVKM. CDR3 sequence (DNA): TGTGCCAGCAGTCCACCGACTAGCGGGAGACTTAACAATGAGCAGTTCTTC. It specifies CASSPPTSGRLNNEQFF.

Ten or more counts support this clonotype. This rearrangement joins TRBV5-1 to TRBJ1-3, with no clear D. The germline V and J ends were trimmed by 3 bases and 3 bases, with 10 bases remaining between them. Germline CDR1 SGHRS, CDR2 YFSETQ. This CDR3 has 14 amino acids. The CDR3 region is CASSSSGRGNTIYF. The CDR3 DNA reads as TGCGCCAGCAGCTCTTCCGGGCGTGGAAACACCATATATTTT.

The chain has TRBV7-6 and TRBJ2-6, with D unclear. V was trimmed by 2 bases and J by 1 base, leaving 9 bases between them. Germline V gives CDR1 SGHVS, CDR2 FNYEAQ. The CDR3 runs to 16 residues. CDR3 amino acids: CASSLMSRSGANVLTF. The CDR3, as DNA: TGTGCCAGCAGCTTAATGTCCCGGTCTGGGGCCAACGTCCTGACTTTC.

In its sample, this clonotype was seen many times. CDR3 amino acids: CASTSSGQTWDEQYF. As DNA, the CDR3 is TGTGCCAGCACCAGTAGCGGACAAACCTGGGACGAGCAGTACTTC. The gene calls are TRBV9 and TRBJ2-7, with D possibly matching TRBD2 (6 bases). Per the germline V gene, CDR1 is SGDLS and CDR2 is YYNGEE. Deletions cut 6 bases from V and 5 bases from J, with 21 bases between. The CDR3 totals 15 residues.

J is TRBJ2-7 and V is TRBV20-1, with D tentatively TRBD1 (5 bases). The V gene lost 4 bases and the J gene lost 4 bases, with 14 bases spanning the gap. Germline V gives CDR1 DFQATT, CDR2 SNEGSKA (reference sequence). This CDR3 has 13 amino acids. The CDR3 here is CSAKRQLNYEQYF. Written as DNA, the CDR3 is TGCAGTGCTAAACGACAGTTAAATTACGAGCAGTACTTC.

This clonotype came up a few times. V gene TRBV27 combines with J gene TRBJ1-6; the D is unclear. Germline loops: CDR1 MNHEY, CDR2 SMNVEV (reference sequence). The CDR3 runs 15 residues. The ends were cut back, 5 bases at V and 7 bases at J, with 15 bases in the middle. In nucleotides, the CDR3 is TGTGCCAGCAGTCGGGCCCTCGGGGAAAATTCACCCCTCCACTTT. Translation gives CASSRALGENSPLHF.

This clonotype was counted many times. J is TRBJ1-2 and V is TRBV29-1, with a possible D match to TRBD1 (5 bases). Between the trimmed V and J ends, which lost 4 bases and 0 bases, there was a span of 9 bases. The CDR3 extends over 13 amino acids. Germline assignment: CDR1 SQVTM and CDR2 ANQGSEA. CDR3: CSVASGPNYGYTF. DNA of the CDR3: TGCAGCGTTGCGTCAGGGCCTAACTATGGCTACACCTTC.

This clonotype was counted a single time. The chain uses TRBV18 and TRBJ2-3, with TRBD1 identical over 10 bases. The junction had 14 bases not matched to a gene; V was cut back by 2 bases and J by 6 bases. The CDR3 runs 18 residues. Germline CDR1 KGHSH, CDR2 LQKENI. The DNA for the CDR3 is TGTGCCAGCTCACCATCTGCTTCGGGACAGGGGCGGTCGGATACGCAGTATTTT. It codes for CASSPSASGQGRSDTQYF.

This clonotype was seen ten or more times. J is TRBJ1-6 and V is TRBV6-1, with 7 nucleotides matching TRBD1. Germline assignment: CDR1 MNHNS and CDR2 SASEGT. The CDR3 consists of 15 residues. V lost 0 bases, J lost 7 bases, and 3 bases stayed unmatched. CDR3 amino acids: CASSEALRGNSPLHF. The CDR3 DNA reads TGTGCCAGCAGTGAAGCGCTCAGGGGGAATTCACCCCTCCACTTT.

The table lists this clonotype with a few counts. The gene calls are TRBV5-1 and TRBJ1-1; D is perhaps TRBD1 (5 bases). CDR3 length: 15 residues. V lost 1 base, J lost 1 base, and 11 bases lay in between. CDR1 SGHRS and CDR2 YFSETQ come from the germline V gene. The DNA for the CDR3 is TGCGCCAGCAGCTTGACGGTAACAGGGAACACTGAAGCTTTCTTT. It specifies CASSLTVTGNTEAFF.

This clonotype was seen many times. This rearrangement joins TRBV6-6 to TRBJ2-3; D possibly corresponds to TRBD1 (8 bases). V dropped 4 bases and J dropped 1 base, with 15 bases sitting between them. This CDR3 has 16 amino acids. Looked up from germline, CDR1 is MNHNY and CDR2 is SVGAGI (reference sequence). The CDR3 protein is CASSSRGTGGTDTQYF. In nucleotides, the CDR3 is TGTGCCAGCAGTTCGCGGGGGACAGGCGGCACAGATACGCAGTATTTT.

This clonotype was detected ten times or more. The CDR3 sequence is CASSGTQGALLTDTQYF. Written as DNA, the CDR3 is TGCGCCAGCAGTGGAACTCAGGGGGCCCTTCTCACAGATACGCAGTATTTT. The chain couples TRBV10-1 to TRBJ2-3; 8 nucleotides line up with TRBD1. The CDR3 spans 17 residues. V trimming: 4 bases; J trimming: 2 bases; junction bases outside the gene matches: 11. Germline loops: CDR1 WNHNN, CDR2 SYGVQD (reference sequence).

This clonotype was counted many times. This chain connects TRBV18 to TRBJ1-2; D is uncertain. Trimming left V 3 bases short and J 4 bases short, with 9 bases between. This CDR3 is 13 amino acids long. Germline V gives CDR1 KGHSH, CDR2 LQKENI. The CDR3: CASSPTGPYGYTF. The CDR3 DNA sequence: TGTGCCAGCTCACCGACGGGTCCCTATGGCTACACCTTC.

This clonotype was counted ten times or more. This chain uses TRBV7-2 with TRBJ2-1, with 7 bases matching TRBD2. CDR1 SGHTA and CDR2 FQGNSA come from the germline V gene. Losses at the gene ends were 4 bases for V and 11 bases for J; bases not matched to a gene: 23. This CDR3 is 18 amino acids long. The CDR3 DNA reads as TGTGCCAGCAGCTCCGGCGGCCTAGCGTCCTCGCGCGGGGGAAAGCAGTTCTTC. Amino acids: CASSSGGLASSRGGKQFF.

Ten or more counts support this clonotype. The chain combines TRBV10-3 with TRBJ1-1; 8 positions match TRBD1. The CDR3 sequence is 14 residues long. The germline CDR1 and CDR2 sequences are ENHRY and SYGVKD. J was trimmed by 4 bases and V by 7 bases; bases with no gene match: 8. The CDR3 DNA sequence: TGTGCCATCAATCAGGCGACAGGGGCCACTGAAGCTTTCTTT. As protein: CAINQATGATEAFF.

In its sample, this clonotype was seen many times. This chain uses TRBV28 with TRBJ1-2; 7 positions match TRBD1. CDR1 and CDR2 from the germline V gene are MDHEN and SYDVKM. The junction had 8 bases not matched to a gene; V was cut back by 5 bases and J by 2 bases. The CDR3 runs to 15 residues. The CDR3 DNA is TGTGCCAGCAGTACCATCCCGGGACAGAACTATGGCTACACCTTC. This translates into CASSTIPGQNYGYTF.